These 20 T cell receptor beta chains were all obtained from the same sample, sequenced in a study of CD8+ T cells in alopecia areata. Treatment noted: oral pan-JAK inhibitor, 5-10 mg twice daily. cDNA reverse transcribed from extracted RNA served as the sequencing template. Clones were read by immunoSEQ multiplex PCR, and TCRdb kept only the in-frame ones, dropping some. The profile shows some 220,000 clones, 50% to 60% of them singletons. Material: CD4+ T cells sorted from blood, obtained at week 4, from a patient treated with tofacitinib. These TCRs come from a human donor with alopecia areata.

This chain uses TRBV13 with TRBJ1-1; weak D call: TRBD1 (5 bases). Trimming removed 2 bases from V and 1 base from J, with 26 bases in between. The length of the CDR3 is 20 residues. Germline-derived CDR1 and CDR2 are PRHDT and FYEKMQ (reference sequence). CDR3 loop: CASSLNGLTGTRSENTEAFF. CDR3 DNA sequence: TGTGCCAGCAGCTTAAACGGATTAACCGGGACCCGAAGCGAGAACACTGAAGCTTTCTTT.

The chain links TRBV9 to TRBJ2-6; TRBD1 might be the D (6 bases). Germline loops: CDR1 SGDLS, CDR2 YYNGEE. V lost 8 bases and J lost 4, with 16 bases in between. The CDR3 has 15 residues. As DNA, the CDR3 is TGTGCCAGTCAACAGGGTACAAGCGGGGCCAACGTCCTGACTTTC. Its protein is CASQQGTSGANVLTF.

The V call is TRBV7-9, the J call TRBJ1-1; no definite D call. Deletions cut 10 bases from V and 1 base from J, with 19 bases between. The CDR3 covers 15 residues. Germline V gene data show CDR1 as SEHNR and CDR2 as FQNEAQ (reference sequence). The CDR3 loop reads CATFSRTLRNTEAFF. For the CDR3, the DNA is TGTGCCACCTTCAGTCGGACCCTGAGGAACACTGAAGCTTTCTTT.

J is TRBJ1-5 and V is TRBV2; D gene uncertain. Deletions cut 6 bases from V and 1 base from J, with 19 bases between. This CDR3 is 17 amino acids long. From germline, CDR1 is SNHLY and CDR2 FYNNEI. The chain's CDR3 is CASSERMGFRSNQPQHF. Here the CDR3 DNA reads TGTGCCAGCAGCGAAAGAATGGGGTTTCGGAGCAATCAGCCCCAGCATTTT.

The chain joins TRBV30 to TRBJ1-1; D remains unclear. From germline, CDR1 is GTSNPN and CDR2 SVGIG (reference sequence). The CDR3 is 16 amino acids. V was clipped by 3 bases and J by 4 bases, with 21 bases between them. The CDR3 sequence: CAWRRLRAQLSTEAFF. CDR3 nucleotide sequence: TGTGCCTGGAGGAGATTAAGGGCACAGTTGAGCACTGAAGCTTTCTTT.

The V and J genes are TRBV15 and TRBJ2-3; D tentatively reads TRBD1 or TRBD2 (5 bases each). CDR3 length equals 16 residues. The V and J ends lost 0 bases and 3 bases respectively, with 13 bases between them. Germline CDR1 is LNHNV and CDR2 is YYDKDF (reference sequence). CDR3 nucleotides: TGTGCCACCAGCAGAGATCGGGGACGTTTGACAGATACGCAGTATTTT. This gives the protein CATSRDRGRLTDTQYF.

The CDR3 DNA reads TGTGCCAGCAGTATCGGTGGACCCGACGGGGCTTTCTTT. Translation: CASSIGGPDGAFF. The chain uses TRBV28 and TRBJ1-1, with unresolved D. CDR1 is MDHEN and CDR2 is SYDVKM in the germline V gene. V was shortened by 5 bases and J by 11 bases, with 18 bases between the two germline ends. The CDR3 is 13 residues long.

Remarks on this clone: A much larger clone differs from this one at a single base, so this may be a read error. This sequence joins TRBV11-1 and TRBJ2-5; no clear D gene. The CDR3 covers 11 residues. CDR1 and CDR2 (germline): SGHAT, FQDESV (reference sequence). Between the trimmed V and J ends, which lost 1 base and 5 bases, there was a span of 2 bases. CDR3 sequence: CASSLGETQYF. CDR3 bases: TGTGCCAGCAGCTTAGGCGAGACCCAGTACTTC.

This chain links TRBV29-1 with TRBJ1-1, with 7 nucleotides matching TRBD1. With V trimmed by 6 bases and J by 5 bases, 12 bases remained unmatched. The CDR3 consists of 14 residues. Germline V gives CDR1 SQVTM, CDR2 ANQGSEA. CDR3 amino acids: CSVNVGGWDTEAFF. CDR3 nucleotide sequence: TGCAGCGTAAACGTAGGGGGCTGGGATACTGAAGCTTTCTTT.

This clone was recorded a few times. The V and J genes are TRBV29-1 and TRBJ2-5; D gene unclear. CDR1 is SQVTM, CDR2 ANQGSEA, per germline. The CDR3 contains 13 residues. Between the trimmed V and J ends, which lost 5 bases and 4 bases, there was a span of 14 bases. CDR3 loop: CSVSGRVGETQYF. The CDR3 DNA follows: TGCAGCGTTTCCGGACGGGTGGGAGAGACCCAGTACTTC.

The chain combines TRBV29-1 with TRBJ1-2; 7 nucleotides align to TRBD1. The germline V gene has CDR1 SQVTM and CDR2 ANQGSEA. The CDR3 length is 14 residues. The J segment lost 4 bases and the V segment lost 5 bases, leaving 10 bases of the junction unmatched. In DNA form, the CDR3 reads TGCAGCGTTTACGGCGGACAGGTTCTCTATGGCTACACCTTC. Its protein product is CSVYGGQVLYGYTF.

J is TRBJ1-5 and V is TRBV7-2; TRBD1 is a possible D gene (6 bases). Germline CDR1 and CDR2: SGHTA and FQGNSA. The CDR3 contains 13 residues. V gave up 6 bases and J gave up 2 bases, with 8 bases separating them. As DNA, the CDR3 is TGTGCCAGCAGTTCAGGGGGCAATCAGCCCCAGCATTTT. Translated: CASSSGGNQPQHF. The full variable domain, completed using reference TRBV7-2 and TRBJ1-5, is GAGVSQSPSNKVTEKGKDVELRCDPISGHTALYWYRQSLGQGLEFLIYFQGNSAPDKSGLPSDRFSAERTGGSVSTLTIQRTQQEDSAVYLCASSSGGNQPQHFGDGTRLSIL.

Worth noting for this clone: This same CDR3 is encoded by further DNA sequences in the sample. This chain links TRBV6-5 with TRBJ1-2, with TRBD1 matching over 9 bases. Germline loops: CDR1 MNHEY, CDR2 SVGAGI. Germline trimming cut 2 bases from V and 2 bases from J; bases unmatched to any gene: 0. This CDR3 is built from 14 residues. The CDR3 spells CASSYGTGNYGYTF. DNA of the CDR3: TGTGCCAGCAGTTACGGGACAGGGAACTATGGCTACACCTTC.

This clone showed up just a few times. The chain is built from TRBV7-6 and TRBJ2-5, with D possibly TRBD1 on 6 matching bases. The CDR3 sequence is 15 residues long. Germline assignment: CDR1 SGHVS and CDR2 FNYEAQ. Trimming stripped 0 bases from V and 1 base from J, with 9 bases between. The CDR3 loop reads CASSLARGTQETQYF. CDR3 nucleotide sequence: TGTGCCAGCAGCTTAGCTAGGGGGACCCAAGAGACCCAGTACTTC.

Only a few counts were recorded for this clone. The chain links TRBV7-9 to TRBJ1-1; perhaps TRBD1 as D (6 bases). CDR1 is SEHNR and CDR2 is FQNEAQ in the germline V gene (reference sequence). This CDR3 region has 14 residues. Trimming removed 5 bases at V and 1 base at J, with 11 bases between. The CDR3 loop is CASSAQGGNTEAFF. CDR3 nucleotides: TGTGCCAGCAGCGCTCAAGGGGGGAACACTGAAGCTTTCTTT.

The gene calls are TRBV30 and TRBJ2-2; D is perhaps TRBD1 or TRBD2 (6 bases each). The CDR3 totals 15 residues. V lost 3 bases, J lost 3 bases, and 14 bases lay in between. Germline CDR1 GTSNPN, CDR2 SVGIG (reference sequence). This CDR3 is CAWSVPGAHTGELFF. In nucleotides, the CDR3 is TGTGCCTGGAGCGTTCCGGGGGCCCACACCGGGGAGCTGTTTTTT. Full variable domain (remainder filled in from reference TRBV30 and TRBJ2-2): SQTIHQWPATLVQPVGSPLSLECTVEGTSNPNLYWYRQAAGRGLQLLFYSVGIGQISSEVPQNLSASRPQDRQFILSSKKLLLSDSGFYLCAWSVPGAHTGELFFGEGSRLTVL.

This CDR3 reads CASSMAVNYGYTF. The CDR3 DNA reads TGTGCCAGCAGTATGGCAGTCAACTATGGCTACACCTTC. The J gene is TRBJ1-2, the V gene TRBV6-6, with D uncertain. Trimming took off 5 bases at V and 2 bases at J, with 9 bases between the two ends. CDR1 is MNHNY, CDR2 SVGAGI, per germline (reference sequence). The CDR3 is 13 amino acids.

The CDR3 loop is CASSVIRNEQFF. As DNA, the CDR3 is TGTGCCAGCAGTGTGATTCGCAATGAGCAGTTCTTC. The chain carries TRBV25-1 and TRBJ2-1; D is undetermined. Between the trimmed V and J ends, which lost 4 bases and 6 bases, there was a span of 7 bases. CDR3 length equals 12 residues. Per the germline V gene, CDR1 is MGHDK and CDR2 is SYGVNS. Full variable domain (outside the CDR3, taken from reference TRBV25-1 and TRBJ2-1): EADIYQTPRYLVIGTGKKITLECSQTMGHDKMYWYQQDPGMELHLIHYSYGVNSTEKGDLSSESTVSRIRTEHFPLTLESARPSHTSQYLCASSVIRNEQFFGPGTRLTVL.

The rearrangement uses TRBV29-1 and TRBJ1-2; tentative D call: TRBD1 (5 bases). CDR3 length equals 13 residues. V shed 3 bases and J shed 6 bases, with 14 bases lying between them. Germline V lookup: CDR1 SQVTM, CDR2 ANQGSEA. The CDR3 DNA follows: TGCAGCGTTGAGGGCAGGGTAGGGAATGGCTACACCTTC. Its protein is CSVEGRVGNGYTF. Full variable domain (outside the CDR3, taken from reference TRBV29-1 and TRBJ1-2): SAVISQKPSRDICQRGTSLTIQCQVDSQVTMMFWYRQQPGQSLTLIATANQGSEATYESGFVIDKFPISRPNLTFSTLTVSNMSPEDSSIYLCSVEGRVGNGYTFGSGTRLTVV.

In its sample, this clone was seen once. This chain uses TRBV30 with TRBJ1-1; possibly TRBD1 for D (6 bases). CDR1 is GTSNPN and CDR2 is SVGIG in the germline V gene (reference sequence). CDR3 length: 13 residues. Trimming took 2 bases from V and 6 from J, leaving 13 bases between them. The CDR3 DNA sequence: TGTGCCTGGAGTACAAGGACAGATTCTGAAGCTTTCTTT. It yields the protein CAWSTRTDSEAFF.